The rows below give T cell receptor beta chains drawn from one sample of a study of shared clonotypes between healthy human individuals. This table comes from immunoSEQ multiplex PCR, and its TCRdb copy is limited to in-frame clones, with some not included. Here the sample spans around 2,000,000 clones, just under 95% being singletons. Material: naive CD8+ T cells sorted from blood. The receptors here all came from a man aged 18 to 35 in good health. Both conserved end residues are part of each CDR3. Not every row has a clone size; where given, it reads once, few, many or a size class.

TRBV5-4	once	TRBJ2-7	CASSLWGGKNEQYF
TRBV27	NA	TRBJ2-5	CATRELAGFQETQYF
TRBV4-3	NA	TRBJ1-5	CASSQDYASTGTYQPQHF
TRBV10-3	NA	TRBJ1-1	CAISEEGYLTEAFF
TRBV18	NA	TRBJ2-7	CASSPLPGLAKGASYEQYF
TRBV6-5	NA	TRBJ1-1	CASSLHNEAFF
TRBV10-3	NA	TRBJ2-5	CATALPGQGETQYF
TRBV5-5	NA	TRBJ2-7	CASSSPWEGTYEQYF
TRBV15	NA	TRBJ1-4	CATSRPGQGDEKLFF
TRBV11-2	NA	TRBJ2-1	CASSSLTNEQFF
TRBV27	once	TRBJ2-5	CASSLSVYPGAETQYF
TRBV5-4	NA	TRBJ1-1	CASSPEQGVNTEAFF
TRBV6-5	NA	TRBJ2-3	CASSRDTQDTQYF
TRBV4-3	NA	TRBJ2-1	CASSRVEGGNEQFF
TRBV11-2	NA	TRBJ2-3	CASSPIAGVSTDTQYF
TRBV7-8	NA	TRBJ1-5	CASNSQGANQPQHF
TRBV10-2	NA	TRBJ2-3	CASSLTSGSTDTQYF